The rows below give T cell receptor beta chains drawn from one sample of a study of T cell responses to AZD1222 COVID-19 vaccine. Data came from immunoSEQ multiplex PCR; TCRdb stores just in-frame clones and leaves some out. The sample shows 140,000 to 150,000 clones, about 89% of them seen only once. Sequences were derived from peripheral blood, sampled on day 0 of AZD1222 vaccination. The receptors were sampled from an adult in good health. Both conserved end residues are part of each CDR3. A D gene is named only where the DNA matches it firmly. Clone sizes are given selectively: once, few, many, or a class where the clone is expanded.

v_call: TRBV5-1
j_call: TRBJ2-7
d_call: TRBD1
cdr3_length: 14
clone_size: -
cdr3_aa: CASSLGQGAHEQYF
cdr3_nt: TGCGCCAGCAGTTTGGGACAGGGGGCCCACGAGCAGTACTTC

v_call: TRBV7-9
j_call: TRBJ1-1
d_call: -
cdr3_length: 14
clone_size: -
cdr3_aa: CASSFRGSNTEAFF
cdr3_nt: TGTGCCAGCAGCTTCCGTGGGTCGAACACTGAAGCTTTCTTT

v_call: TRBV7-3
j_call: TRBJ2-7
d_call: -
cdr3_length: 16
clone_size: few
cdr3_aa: CASSSGPTAPSYEQYF
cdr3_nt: TGTGCCAGCAGCTCCGGGCCCACCGCCCCCTCTTACGAGCAGTACTTC

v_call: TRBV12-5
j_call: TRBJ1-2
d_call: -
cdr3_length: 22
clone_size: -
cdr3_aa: CASGLVLPNVMEKGFIHYGYTF
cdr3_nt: TGTGCTAGTGGTTTGGTACTTCCGAACGTTATGGAGAAAGGATTTATCCACTATGGCTACACCTTC

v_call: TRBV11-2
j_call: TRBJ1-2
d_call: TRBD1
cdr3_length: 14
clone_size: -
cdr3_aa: CASSPTGGPYGYTF
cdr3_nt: TGTGCCAGCAGCCCTACAGGGGGCCCCTATGGCTACACCTTC

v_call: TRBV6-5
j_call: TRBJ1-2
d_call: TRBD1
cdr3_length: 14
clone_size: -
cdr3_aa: CASRRTGGTYGYTF
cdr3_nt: TGTGCCAGCAGAAGGACAGGGGGCACCTATGGCTACACCTTC

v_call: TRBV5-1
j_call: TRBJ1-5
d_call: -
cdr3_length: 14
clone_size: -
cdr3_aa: CASSLGGTHQPQHF
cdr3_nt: TGCGCCAGCAGCTTGGGGGGGACGCATCAGCCCCAGCATTTT

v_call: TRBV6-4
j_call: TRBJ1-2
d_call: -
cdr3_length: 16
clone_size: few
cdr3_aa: CASRGRSTDGNYGYTF
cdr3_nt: TGTGCCAGCAGGGGGAGATCAACAGACGGGAACTATGGCTACACCTTC

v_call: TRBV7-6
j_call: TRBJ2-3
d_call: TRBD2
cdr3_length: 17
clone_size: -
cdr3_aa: CASSLGTSGSEADTQYF
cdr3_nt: TGTGCCAGCAGCTTAGGGACTAGCGGGAGTGAGGCAGATACGCAGTATTTT

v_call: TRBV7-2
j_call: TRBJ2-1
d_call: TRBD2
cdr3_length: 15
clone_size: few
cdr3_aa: CASSLDSGSRNEQFF
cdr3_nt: TGTGCCAGCAGCTTAGATAGCGGGAGTCGAAATGAGCAGTTCTTC

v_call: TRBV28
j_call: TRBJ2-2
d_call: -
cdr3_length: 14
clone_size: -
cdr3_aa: CASSLHANTGELFF
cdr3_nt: TGTGCCAGCAGTTTACACGCGAACACCGGGGAGCTGTTTTTT

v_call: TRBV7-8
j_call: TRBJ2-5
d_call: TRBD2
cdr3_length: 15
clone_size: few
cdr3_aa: CASSLGLAVTETQYF
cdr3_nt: TGTGCCAGCAGCTTAGGCCTAGCGGTCACAGAGACCCAGTACTTC

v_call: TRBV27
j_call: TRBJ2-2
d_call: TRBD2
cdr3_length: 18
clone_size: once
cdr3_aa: CASSYWGAGGPKTGELFF
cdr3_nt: TGTGCCAGCAGTTATTGGGGAGCGGGAGGGCCGAAAACCGGGGAGCTGTTTTTT

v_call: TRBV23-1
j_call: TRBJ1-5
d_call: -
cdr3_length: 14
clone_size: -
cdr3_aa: CASRLRGCNQPQHF
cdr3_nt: TGCGCCAGCAGACTCCGAGGTTGCAATCAGCCCCAGCATTTT

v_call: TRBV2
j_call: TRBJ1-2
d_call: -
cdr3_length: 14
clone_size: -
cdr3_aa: CASNLAAANYGYTF
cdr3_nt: TGTGCCAGCAACCTGGCGGCAGCAAACTATGGCTACACCTTC

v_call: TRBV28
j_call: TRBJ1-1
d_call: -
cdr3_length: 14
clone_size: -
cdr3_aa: CASSSQTGRTEAFF
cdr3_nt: TGTGCCAGCAGTTCCCAGACGGGACGTACAGAAGCTTTCTTT

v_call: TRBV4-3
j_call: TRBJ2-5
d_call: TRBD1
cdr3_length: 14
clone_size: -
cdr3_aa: CASSPGQGVETQYF
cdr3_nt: TGCGCCAGCAGCCCGGGACAGGGAGTGGAGACCCAGTACTTC

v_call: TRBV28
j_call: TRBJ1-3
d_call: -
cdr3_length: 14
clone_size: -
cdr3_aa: CASSLSGVGNTIYF
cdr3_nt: TGTGCCAGCAGTTTATCAGGGGTCGGAAACACCATATATTTT

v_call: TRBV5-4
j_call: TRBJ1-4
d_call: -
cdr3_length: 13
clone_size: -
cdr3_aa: CASSWGGLEKLFF
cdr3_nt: TGTGCCAGCAGCTGGGGAGGCCTAGAAAAACTGTTTTTT

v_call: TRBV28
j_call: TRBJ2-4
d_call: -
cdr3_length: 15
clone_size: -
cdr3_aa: CASSPGGVSKNIQYF
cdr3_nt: TGTGCCAGCAGCCCCGGAGGGGTTTCCAAAAACATTCAGTACTTC

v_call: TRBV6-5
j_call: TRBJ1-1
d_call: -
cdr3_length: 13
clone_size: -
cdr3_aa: CASTLNRDTEAFF
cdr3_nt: TGTGCCAGCACCCTAAACAGGGACACTGAAGCTTTCTTT

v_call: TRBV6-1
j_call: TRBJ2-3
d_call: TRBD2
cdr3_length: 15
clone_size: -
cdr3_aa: CASSDSGASTDTQYF
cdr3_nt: TGTGCCAGCAGTGACAGCGGGGCTAGCACAGATACGCAGTATTTT

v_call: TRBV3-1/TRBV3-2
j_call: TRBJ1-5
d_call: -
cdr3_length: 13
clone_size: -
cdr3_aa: CASSSWGGQPQHF
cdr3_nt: TGTGCCAGCAGCTCCTGGGGTGGTCAGCCCCAGCATTTT

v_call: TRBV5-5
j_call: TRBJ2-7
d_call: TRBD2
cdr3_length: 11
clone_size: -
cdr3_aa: CASVTGDYQYF
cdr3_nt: TGTGCCAGCGTCACGGGGGACTACCAGTACTTC

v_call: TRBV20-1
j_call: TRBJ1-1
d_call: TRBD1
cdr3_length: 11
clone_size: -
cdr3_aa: CSARLDRGAFF
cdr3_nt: TGCAGTGCTAGGTTGGACAGGGGGGCTTTCTTT

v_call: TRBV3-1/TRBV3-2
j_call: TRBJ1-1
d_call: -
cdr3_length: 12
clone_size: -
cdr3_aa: CASSLGPGGAFF
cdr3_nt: TGTGCCAGCAGCCTAGGGCCGGGCGGGGCTTTCTTT

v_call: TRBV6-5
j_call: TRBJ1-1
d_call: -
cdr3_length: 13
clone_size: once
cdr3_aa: CASSYGPNTEAFF
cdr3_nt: TGTGCCAGCAGTTACGGGCCGAACACTGAAGCTTTCTTT

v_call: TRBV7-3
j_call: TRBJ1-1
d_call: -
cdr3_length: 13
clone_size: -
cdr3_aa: CASSPTLNTEAFF
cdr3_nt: TGTGCCAGCAGCCCTACACTGAACACTGAAGCTTTCTTT

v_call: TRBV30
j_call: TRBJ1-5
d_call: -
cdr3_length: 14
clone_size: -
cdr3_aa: CAWSPPGGNQPQHF
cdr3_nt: TGTGCCTGGAGCCCCCCGGGCGGAAATCAGCCCCAGCATTTT

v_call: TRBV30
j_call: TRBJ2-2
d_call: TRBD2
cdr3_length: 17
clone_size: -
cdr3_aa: CAWSQGLAATNTGELFF
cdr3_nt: TGTGCCTGGAGCCAAGGACTAGCGGCTACAAACACCGGGGAGCTGTTTTTT

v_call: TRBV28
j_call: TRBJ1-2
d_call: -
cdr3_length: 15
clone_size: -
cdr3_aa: CASSRNWAGLYGYTF
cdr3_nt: TGTGCCAGCAGTAGGAATTGGGCAGGGCTCTATGGCTACACCTTC

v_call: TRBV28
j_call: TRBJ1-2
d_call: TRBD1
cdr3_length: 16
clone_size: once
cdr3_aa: CASSLTPTGEDYGYTF
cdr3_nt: TGTGCCAGCAGTCTTACCCCGACAGGGGAGGACTATGGCTACACCTTC

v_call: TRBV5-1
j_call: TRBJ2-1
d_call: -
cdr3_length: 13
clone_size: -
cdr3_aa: CASSSQGSNEQFF
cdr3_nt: TGCGCCAGCAGCTCACAGGGTAGCAATGAGCAGTTCTTC

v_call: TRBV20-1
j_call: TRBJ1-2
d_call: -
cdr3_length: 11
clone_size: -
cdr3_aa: CSATLLEGYTF
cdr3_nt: TGCAGTGCTACCCTCCTGGAGGGCTACACCTTC

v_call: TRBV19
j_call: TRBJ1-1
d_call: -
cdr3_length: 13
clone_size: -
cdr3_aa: CASSIDENTEAFF
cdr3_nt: TGTGCCAGTAGTATAGATGAGAACACTGAAGCTTTCTTT

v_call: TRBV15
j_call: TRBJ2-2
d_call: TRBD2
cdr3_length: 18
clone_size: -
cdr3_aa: CATSRDGSLAGAGGELFF
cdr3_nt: TGTGCCACCAGCAGAGACGGCTCGCTAGCGGGAGCTGGTGGGGAGCTGTTTTTT

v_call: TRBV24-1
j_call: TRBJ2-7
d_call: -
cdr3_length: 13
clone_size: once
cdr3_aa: CATSDRNTYEQYF
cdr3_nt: TGTGCCACCAGTGACCGAAATACCTACGAGCAGTACTTC

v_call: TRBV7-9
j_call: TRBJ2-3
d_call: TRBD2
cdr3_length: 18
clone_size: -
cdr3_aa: CASSPSGGLGMGTDTQYF
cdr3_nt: TGTGCCAGCAGCCCAAGTGGGGGACTAGGAATGGGCACAGATACGCAGTATTTT

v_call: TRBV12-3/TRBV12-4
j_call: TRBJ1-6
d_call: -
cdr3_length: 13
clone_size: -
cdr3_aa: CASSPTPHSPLHF
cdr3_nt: TGTGCCAGCAGTCCTACCCCACATTCACCCCTCCACTTT

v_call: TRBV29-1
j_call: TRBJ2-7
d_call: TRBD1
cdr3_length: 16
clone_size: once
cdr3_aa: CSVTDTRTGAYYEQYF
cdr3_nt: TGCAGCGTCACTGACACCCGGACAGGGGCTTACTACGAGCAGTACTTC

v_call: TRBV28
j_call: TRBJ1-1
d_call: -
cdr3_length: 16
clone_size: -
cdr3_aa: CASSLYRGSGNTEAFF
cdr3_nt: TGTGCCAGCAGTTTATATAGGGGATCAGGGAACACTGAAGCTTTCTTT

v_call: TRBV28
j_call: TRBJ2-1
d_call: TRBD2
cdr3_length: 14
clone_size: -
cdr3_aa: CASRLSTGGHEQFF
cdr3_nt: TGTGCCAGCAGACTCAGTACGGGAGGGCATGAGCAGTTCTTC

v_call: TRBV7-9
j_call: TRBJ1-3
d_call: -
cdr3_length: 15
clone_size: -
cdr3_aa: CASSRRGLEGNTIYF
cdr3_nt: TGTGCCAGCAGCCGTCGAGGGCTTGAGGGAAACACCATATATTTT

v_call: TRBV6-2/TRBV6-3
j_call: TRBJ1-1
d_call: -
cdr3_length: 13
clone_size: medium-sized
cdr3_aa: CASSETENTEAFF
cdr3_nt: TGTGCCAGCAGCGAAACAGAGAACACTGAAGCTTTCTTT